The 4 T cell receptor beta chains in this list originate from one sample, sequenced in a study of blood T cell repertoires in COVID-19 (dated by TCRdb to about 2020). The library was produced with the immunoSEQ multiplex PCR assay. TCRdb provides this immuneACCESS table in a form limited to in-frame rearrangements. Some clones are lacking; in checked studies, under half of them reflect an unresolved V gene, and why the rest are absent is not known. Present in this sample are approximately 80,000 clones, 88% of which were seen just once. Approximately 46% of the sample belongs to the ten largest clones. The source material was peripheral blood. The origin of the receptors is a human donor in a cohort sampled during active COVID-19.

This chain connects TRBV27 to TRBJ1-1; 10 bases align to TRBD1. The CDR3 is 19 amino acids. The germline V gene encodes CDR1 MNHEY and CDR2 SMNVEV (reference sequence). V shed 5 bases and J 4 bases; nucleotides not matched to a gene: 19. CDR3 DNA sequence: TGTGCCAGCAGTCTAGATCAACGGACAGGGGGTCAACGGGGCACTGAAGCTTTCTTT. Translating it yields CASSLDQRTGGQRGTEAFF.

V is TRBV2 and J is TRBJ2-7; D uncertain. Germline-derived CDR1 and CDR2 are SNHLY and FYNNEI. This CDR3 is built from 13 residues. V was cut by 2 bases and J by 6 bases, with 11 bases left in between. The CDR3 DNA sequence: TGTGCCAGCAGTGAAAACGTGGTCGGCGAGCAGTACTTC. It yields the protein CASSENVVGEQYF.

The rearrangement links TRBV3-1 (or the pseudogene TRBV3-2) to TRBJ2-1, with a possible D match to TRBD2 (5 bases). Germline V CDR1 and CDR2: LGHDT, YNNKEL (reference sequence). Trimming took off 5 bases at V and 7 bases at J, with 9 bases between the two ends. The CDR3 is 12 amino acids. In DNA form, the CDR3 reads TGTGCCAGCAGCGTTCGGGGAAATGAGCAGTTCTTC. This sequence encodes CASSVRGNEQFF.

The chain combines TRBV4-2 with TRBJ1-5; TRBD1 matches at 8 bases. This CDR3 region has 18 residues. Losses at the gene ends were 0 bases for V and 5 bases for J; bases not matched to a gene: 12. Germline CDR1 LGHNA, CDR2 YNFKEQ. For the CDR3, the DNA is TGTGCCAGCAGCCAAGATTTAGGGGGGCAGGGGGCTTATCAGCCCCAGCATTTT. Its protein is CASSQDLGGQGAYQPQHF.